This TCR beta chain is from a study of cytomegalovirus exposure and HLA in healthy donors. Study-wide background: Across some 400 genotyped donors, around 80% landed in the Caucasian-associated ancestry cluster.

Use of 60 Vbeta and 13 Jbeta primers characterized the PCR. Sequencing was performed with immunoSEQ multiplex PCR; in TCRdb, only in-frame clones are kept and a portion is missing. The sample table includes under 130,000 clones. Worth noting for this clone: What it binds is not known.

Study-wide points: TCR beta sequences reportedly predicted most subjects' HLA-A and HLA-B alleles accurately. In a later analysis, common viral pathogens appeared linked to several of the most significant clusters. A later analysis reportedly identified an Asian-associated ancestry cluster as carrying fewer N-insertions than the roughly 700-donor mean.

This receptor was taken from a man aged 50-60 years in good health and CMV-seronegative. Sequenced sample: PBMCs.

CDR3 DNA: TGCAGCGTTGCCGTATGGGGGGTAGAGACCCAGTACTTC. It translates to CSVAVWGVETQYF. The V call is TRBV29-1, the J call TRBJ2-5, with D maybe TRBD2 (6 bases). This CDR3 has 13 amino acids. V dropped 4 bases and J dropped 4 bases, with 13 bases sitting between them. Germline V gives CDR1 SQVTM, CDR2 ANQGSEA.